What follows are 8 T cell receptor beta chains derived from one specimen sequenced in a study of neurological immune-mediated disorders (dated by TCRdb to the late 2010s). Read against the paper, the sample's time point label means: longitudinal time-point 3. Library construction relied on 5' RACE. The sequencer listed for this sample is Illumina HiSeq 2500. TCRdb's own reprocessing of the public reads used fastp at Q25 and MiXCR and kept productive beta chains. For every CDR3 protein sequence, its rows merge into one entry that carries the most common genes and DNA. The sample yields under 130,000 distinct CDR3 sequences; more than 10% were counted once. The ten largest clones add up to about 3% of the sample. The sequenced sample consisted of PBMCs. The receptors here all came from a female donor with HTLV-1-associated myelopathy (HAM/TSP).

This clonotype was recorded many times. The V and J genes are TRBV20-1 and TRBJ2-3, with TRBD2 identical over 7 bases. Unmatched junction bases numbered 7, after V lost 5 bases and J lost 2 bases. CDR3 length: 14 residues. Looked up from germline, CDR1 is DFQATT and CDR2 is SNEGSKA (reference sequence). The CDR3 DNA is TGCAGTGCTGGGGGGGTGGCCGACACAGATACGCAGTATTTT. This codes for CSAGGVADTDTQYF.

Many counts were recorded for this clonotype. The chain joins TRBV27 to TRBJ1-1, with D possibly being TRBD1 (6 bases). Per the germline V gene, CDR1 is MNHEY and CDR2 is SMNVEV (reference sequence). CDR3 length: 15 amino acids. The ends were cut back, 5 bases at V and 1 base at J, with 14 bases in the middle. As DNA, the CDR3 is TGTGCCAGCAGTCCGATGGGGGCGACGAACACTGAAGCTTTCTTT. It codes for CASSPMGATNTEAFF.

This clonotype was detected ten times or more. The chain is built from TRBV3-1 and TRBJ2-3; 9 bases map to TRBD2. Germline CDR1 reads LGHDT; CDR2 reads YNNKEL (reference sequence). The V segment lost 0 bases and the J segment 2 bases; nucleotides outside the gene matches: 15. The length of the CDR3 is 20 residues. The CDR3 loop is CASSQDPTLYSSGNTDTQYF. The CDR3, as DNA: TGTGCCAGCAGCCAAGACCCAACACTCTATTCTAGCGGGAACACAGATACGCAGTATTTT.

This clonotype occurred many times. This rearrangement joins TRBV10-3 to TRBJ2-1; possibly TRBD1 for D (6 bases). This CDR3 contains 13 residues. CDR1 ENHRY and CDR2 SYGVKD come from the germline V gene. V shed 11 bases and J shed 4 bases, with 15 bases lying between them. CDR3 sequence reads: CAALGGTYNEQFF. The CDR3 coding sequence is TGTGCCGCGTTAGGGGGTACATACAATGAGCAGTTCTTC.

In this sample, this clonotype turned up many times. The chain joins TRBV12-3 or TRBV12-4 to TRBJ2-3, with D hard to call. Trimming took off 5 bases at V and 2 bases at J, with 8 bases between the two ends. The CDR3 has 13 residues. In nucleotides, the CDR3 is TGTGCCAGCAGTCAATTGACCACAGATACGCAGTATTTT. This encodes CASSQLTTDTQYF.

This clonotype was counted at least ten times. The V and J genes are TRBV16 and TRBJ1-2; possible D gene TRBD1, 5 bases. Deletions cut 4 bases from V and 8 bases from J, with 11 bases between. Per the germline V gene, CDR1 is KGHSY and CDR2 is FQNENV. This CDR3 is built from 12 residues. CDR3: CASSRRGTGYTF. CDR3 coding DNA: TGTGCCAGCAGCCGAAGAGGGACGGGCTACACCTTC.

This clonotype was detected many times. V is TRBV5-1 and J is TRBJ1-1; D unclear. V dropped 0 bases and J dropped 0 bases, with 3 bases sitting between them. The CDR3 sequence is 13 residues long. Germline V CDR1 and CDR2: SGHRS, YFSETQ. The CDR3 DNA sequence: TGCGCCAGCAGCTTGGACGTGAACACTGAAGCTTTCTTT. Translated, it gives CASSLDVNTEAFF. Supplemented by reference TRBV5-1 and TRBJ1-1, the full variable domain reads KAGVTQTPRYLIKTRGQQVTLSCSPISGHRSVSWYQQTPGQGLQFLFEYFSETQRNKGNFPGRFSGRQFSNSRSEMNVSTLELGDSALYLCASSLDVNTEAFFGQGTRLTVV.

This clonotype appeared many times. This sequence joins TRBV7-2 and TRBJ2-2, with TRBD2 matching over 9 bases. Germline V gives CDR1 SGHTA, CDR2 FQGNSA. The CDR3 totals 14 residues. V was clipped by 5 bases and J by 4 bases; unmatched bases: 2. CDR3 region: CASSRLAATGELFF. DNA of the CDR3: TGTGCCAGCAGCAGACTAGCGGCCACCGGGGAGCTGTTTTTT.